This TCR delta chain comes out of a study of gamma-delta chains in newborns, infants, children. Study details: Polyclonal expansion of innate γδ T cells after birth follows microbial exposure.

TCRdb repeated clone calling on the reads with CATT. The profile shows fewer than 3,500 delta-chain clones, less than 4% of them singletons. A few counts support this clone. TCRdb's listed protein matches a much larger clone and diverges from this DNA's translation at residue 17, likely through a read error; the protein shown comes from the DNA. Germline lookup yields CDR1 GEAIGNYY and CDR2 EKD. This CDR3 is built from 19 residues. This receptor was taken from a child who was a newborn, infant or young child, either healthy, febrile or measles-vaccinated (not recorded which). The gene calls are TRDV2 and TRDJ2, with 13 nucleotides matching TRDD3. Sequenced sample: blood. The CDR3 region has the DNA TGTGCCTGTGATCCGATACTGGGGGATACGCCGGCTTTGACAGCACAACCCTTCTTT. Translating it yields CACDPILGDTPALTAQPFF.